Given below is one T cell receptor (beta chain) in context. Its cognate antigen is unknown. Trimming at V came to 5 bases and at J to 2 bases, leaving 6 bases not matched to a gene. Germline V CDR1 and CDR2: KGHSH, LQKENI. The length of the CDR3 is 16 residues. The data derive from a study of blood T cells in healthy people across ages. Study findings and constraints: Greater diversity and more naive CD4+ cells were seen in long-lived donors than in aged donors.

A second PCR of 7 to 11 cycles used a sample-barcoded 5' primer and a J-beta primer mix. MiXCR, applied by TCRdb to the 5' RACE reads, yields one record per CDR3 protein. This sample yields some 800,000 distinct CDR3 sequences, of which around 43% are seen a single time; around 21% belongs to the top ten. The sequence was obtained from a man in his sixties in good health. Material for sequencing was blood. This chain uses TRBV18 with TRBJ2-3; 11 bases agree with TRBD2. As DNA, the CDR3 is TGTGCCAGCTCAACCGGGACTAGCGGTTACACAGATACGCAGTATTTT. Protein: CASSTGTSGYTDTQYF.